This T cell receptor beta chain comes out of a study of regulatory T cells in long-lasting Graves disease. CDR3 regions were amplified by Arm-PCR using iRepertoire HTBI primers to build TCR beta libraries. MiXCR, run by TCRdb on the multiplex PCR reads, gives a single entry per CDR3 protein. The sample lists 500,000 to 800,000 distinct CDR3 sequences; approximately 29% were seen once. Indicated time point: persistent/refractory GD, antithyroid drugs over 5 years with positive TRAb. Scientists built the TCR library using RNA that was extracted from PBMCs. This clonotype originated in a female donor with Graves disease. Material: peripheral blood mononuclear cells (PBMCs), obtained when the disease was refractory, from a patient treated with antithyroid drugs.

The CDR3: CSAGTGVGNTEAFF. DNA for the CDR3: TGCAGTGCGGGGACAGGGGTAGGAAACACTGAAGCTTTCTTT. The V and J genes are TRBV20-1 and TRBJ1-1; 10 bases fit TRBD1. Germline V gene data show CDR1 as DFQATT and CDR2 as SNEGSKA (reference sequence). The CDR3 contains 14 residues. J gave up 2 bases and V 6 bases, and 6 bases lay outside the gene matches.